This TCR beta chain was recorded in a study of T cell responses to AZD1222 COVID-19 vaccine (TCRdb year 2021). Looking at the study overall: AZD1222 recipients with second doses at about 4 weeks or about 12 weeks were pooled, because spike-specific TCR depth and breadth did not differ between schedules. TCR sequencing covered fewer than 250 trial participants: roughly 200 given two doses of AZD1222 and 26 given two doses of MenACWY control vaccine. Trial participants were enrolled into age subgroups of 18-55, 56-69 and 70-plus years, which contained about 150, 27 and 61 TCR-sequenced participants, respectively.

The CDR3 regions of human TCRbeta chains were analyzed by immunosequencing. As for how the authors treated the data: TCRs in the repertoires were matched against a reference library of SARS-CoV-2-specific TCRs that had been generated with the MIRA antigen-specificity platform. Breadth was defined as the fraction of unique TCRs that were SARS-CoV-2-associated, and depth was defined as the fraction of total T cells that were SARS-CoV-2-associated. Using the MIRA data, each spike-specific TCR was assigned both to the spike region to which the TCR was reactive and to a CD4 or CD8 class. Log10-transformed breadth and depth values were compared by one-way ANOVA with Sidak's multiple comparisons tests. Held by TCRdb, this immuneACCESS table contains in-frame sequences only and omits some clones. Under half of the omission traces to an unresolved V gene where checked; the cause of the rest is unknown. V, J and clone size derive from that table, while D and trimming were established from the DNA sequence. In this sample the table shows some 130,000 clones, about four fifths of which occur a single time. The top ten hold roughly 4.3% of the sample.

The investigation overall reported the following: In the small 56-69-year group, the increase in depth fell short of significance, most likely because of low power. Participants were mostly white British, with more females than males. The authors suggested clonal diversity may have been underestimated. Vaccine-associated CD4 TCRs spanned the whole spike protein, with dominant responses in regions 160-218 and 743-854. Because no samples from the day 14 peak response were available, repertoires could be characterized only after the peak T cell response. Spike-specific TCR breadth and depth rose significantly after two AZD1222 doses compared with day 0 and with MenACWY recipients. Only six AZD1222 recipients were SARS-CoV-2 seropositive at baseline, limiting conclusions about previously exposed vaccinees. Reportedly, close to half of the unique spike-specific TCRs recognized epitopes lying outside the regions that are mutated in the B.1.351 and B.1.1.7 variants.

Worth noting for this clone: The antigen it recognizes is unknown. Per-nucleotide qualities are absent, and no much larger clonotype sits a single base away.

The time point label for this specimen denotes: baseline before first vaccination. The vaccinee samples were drawn from two UK trials, COV001 and COV002, one of which was a single-blind randomized controlled phase 2/3 trial testing AZD1222 (ChAdOx1 nCoV-19) in healthy adults. For TCRbeta chain sequencing, PBMC samples from trial participants were taken at day 0 and at day 28 after the second dose. From a lookup of the germline V gene, CDR1 and CDR2 are SGHVS and FQNEAQ. V and J are trimmed by 2 bases and 3 bases, and the gene matches miss 9 bases of the junction. Spanning cysteine to phenylalanine, the CDR3 consists of 16 amino acids. The sequence is cut down to CDR3 DNA, 48 bases in frame from base 1.

This sample comprised peripheral blood, obtained on day 0 of AZD1222 vaccination. This sequence uses TRBV7-8 and TRBJ1-2, and 7 junctional nucleotides match TRBD1. This sequence originates from an adult in good health. Read as DNA, the sequence is TGTGCCAGCAGCTTAAGAGTCGGGACAGCGGACTATGGCTACACCTTC. Its translation reads: CASSLRVGTADYGYTF. Extended through the reference TRBV7-8 and TRBJ1-2 proteins, this CDR3 yields the full variable domain: GAGVSQSPRYKVAKRGQDVALRCDPISGHVSLFWYQQALGQGPEFLTYFQNEAQLDKSGLPSDRFFAERPEGSVSTLKIQRTQQEDSAVYLCASSLRVGTADYGYTFGSGTRLTVV.